This T cell receptor (beta chain) was sequenced in a study of blood T cell repertoires in COVID-19 (dated by TCRdb to the early 2020s). Background on the whole study: The collaborator samples originated in the United States, Italy and Spain and spanned the acute and convalescent phases of COVID-19. The material from the prospective study consisted of cDNA or gDNA derived from T cells, B-cell-depleted T cells, or PBMCs. Subjects who had been exposed to COVID-19, were actively infected with it, or had recovered from it provided the deeply sampled blood TCRbeta repertoires that made up the dataset. The repertoires were made available in a free public database intended to serve as a resource for research on the immune response to SARS-CoV-2. The samples were drawn from the first 160 participants of the ongoing ImmuneRACE study and from about 1,200 subjects provided by 6 global collaborators. A de-identified subject ID, COVID-19 status, age in years and sex were almost always included in the sample metadata. Where HLA class I and class II types were available, the types were taken from metadata supplied by the sample provider, not from assay-based typing.

This clone was recorded once. No cognate antigen has been identified for it. No base-level quality is on record; no much larger clone is a single base apart. TCRbeta CDR3 regions were amplified from genomic DNA by means of the immunoSEQ Assay, a bias-controlled multiplex PCR. The paper's processing steps were these. The number of nucleated cells in each sample was estimated from the amplification of reference gene primers within the assay. Sequence reads were collapsed and filtered to measure the absolute abundance of every unique TCRbeta CDR3 rearrangement. For each sample, productive Simpson clonality was calculated by taking the square root of Simpson's diversity index across productive rearrangements. Drawn from immuneACCESS, this table holds only the in-frame rearrangements with V and J called that TCRdb kept. Clones are partly lost; checked studies trace under half to an unresolved V gene and leave the rest unexplained. V, J and clone size are taken as reported in that table, and D and trimming were inferred from the DNA itself. The sample table shows 95,000 to 100,000 clones, and approximately 84% are seen once. 24% of the sample lies in the top ten.

The collaborating institutions used their own protocols to collect whole blood in K2EDTA tubes. For TCRbeta analysis, collaborator samples were shipped as frozen whole blood, as isolated PBMCs, or as DNA extracted from either sample type. From the cysteine through the phenylalanine, the CDR3 covers 12 amino acids. The read is trimmed to its CDR3 DNA, 36 bases read in frame from base 1. The germline V gene encodes CDR1 LNHDA and CDR2 SQIVND (reference sequence). Deletion took 6 bases off V and 0 bases off J, with a span of 6 bases between the germline ends. The research as a whole found: How much clinical and demographic metadata was included differed by source and by participant, and the metadata was provided uncurated.

The sequence was obtained from a human donor in a cohort sampled during active COVID-19. Specimen: peripheral blood. In this chain, TRBV19 is recombined with TRBJ2-7; tentative D gene TRBD2, with 5 bases matching. The sequence in DNA is TGTGCCAGTAGGGGGAGCTCCTACGAGCAGTACTTC. This gives the protein CASRGSSYEQYF.